This record looks at one T cell receptor (beta chain) sequence and its context. Its antigen target is currently unknown. Per-base quality was not reported, and no clone a single base away is much larger than it. The CDR3 starts with the cysteine, ends with the phenylalanine, and has 15 residues. The read is trimmed to its CDR3 DNA, 45 bases read in frame from base 1. From the germline V gene, CDR1 is SGHAT and CDR2 is FQNNGV. V is pruned by 1 base and J by 11 bases, leaving 10 bases of the junction without a gene match. The library relied on the immunoSEQ multiplex PCR assay. For the multiplex PCR, a mixture combining 60 forward primers for TCR Vbeta segments and 13 reverse primers for TCR Jbeta segments was used. Amplification of the CDR3 region of rearranged TCR beta genes was performed with a multiplex PCR assay on genomic DNA. On the Illumina HiSeq System, the amplified TCR beta libraries were sequenced as 87-base-pair reads. Per the source publication's procedure: A later analysis counted some 80 million unique TCR beta chains across the 700 or so repertoires, and some 12 million of these chains were shared by at least two donors. A nearest-neighbor algorithm error-corrected the raw reads and collapsed the reads into unique sequences, merging closely related sequences to remove PCR and sequencing errors. V, D and J gene segments were assigned by aligning CDR3 sequences to IMGT reference sequences. Each retained sequence needed at least a six-nucleotide match to both a V gene segment and a J gene segment. Rearrangements were called productive when the CDR3 lacked stop codons and stayed in frame with V and J; all others were non-productive. CDR3 was defined according to IMGT convention as the region running from the second conserved V-encoded cysteine to the conserved J-encoded phenylalanine. Sequences without an unambiguous match to a single V gene segment were excluded from the earlier analysis of almost 600 of the donors. In an earlier analysis of about 590 of the donors, a V segment was called functional when productive rearrangements were above 56.7%, and segregating when the standard deviation between donors exceeded 5%. A statistical classification framework was built for diagnosing cytomegalovirus status from the catalog of TCR beta chain sequences. In a later analysis, TCR nucleotide sequences were compared against IMGT/GENE-DB human TR gene sequences so that V and J genes could be assigned. The TCRdist pipeline was used in a later analysis to assign CDR3 sequences and most-parsimonious VDJ recombination scenarios. In a later analysis, each TCR beta chain was defined by its CDR3 amino acid sequence together with its V-gene family, and reads lacking a unique V-gene family were excluded. In a later analysis, 450 to 600 highly shared, low-generation-probability nucleotide sequences were removed to address suspected cross-contamination and a sequencing artifact. In a later analysis, a clonal expansion index was calculated for each public chain from normalized within-repertoire ranks of inferred template counts. In a later analysis, generation probabilities were computed using a VDJ recombination model fitted to out-of-frame rearrangements, and the results were checked against IGoR. A later analysis scored TCR-TCR, TCR-HLA and TCR-CMV co-occurrence with hypergeometric tests, applying a repertoire-size bias correction to TCR pairs. A later analysis estimated false discovery rates by permuting HLA or CMV assignments 20 times. In a later analysis, co-occurring TCRs were grouped using DBSCAN, and TCRdist sequence similarity was added for clustering within HLA-allele-positive subsets. Repertoires with fewer than 30,000 or more than 120,000 public chains, plus five repertoires with anomalous nucleotide sharing, were excluded from co-occurrence clustering. TCRdb retrieved this table from immuneACCESS and kept in-frame rearrangements only. Not all clones are present; in checked studies, unresolved V genes account for under half, and no reason is known for the remainder. V and J calls and clone size are as listed in that table; D and trimming were resolved from the DNA. Recorded for this sample are about 160,000 clones; more than 65% of them occurred a single time. About 1.5% of the sample rests with the top ten.

This record comes from a study of cytomegalovirus exposure and HLA in healthy donors (dated by TCRdb to between 2016 and 2019). About the investigation overall: In an earlier analysis of some 610 of the donors, 276 Gb of sequence data and 90 million to 120 million unique TCR beta sequences from about 179 million T cells were reported. An early release that covered more than 550 HLA-typed donors contained approximately 320 gigabases of sequencing data and tens of millions of unique TCR sequences. Of the roughly 400 genotyped donors, approximately 82% fell in the genetic ancestry cluster associated with self-reported Caucasian donors. The study aimed to test whether signatures of past pathogen exposure could be identified by cataloging public T cell receptors. The T cell repertoires of 666 subjects were profiled by immunosequencing and related to cytomegalovirus serostatus. Along with the approximately 620-subject first cohort, a separate validation cohort of over 90 different subjects was used. The study combined high-throughput TCR immunosequencing, statistical association of individual TCRs with disease status, and machine learning to predict cytomegalovirus infection status. A later analysis re-analyzed previously published TCR beta repertoires from 666 donors and added high-resolution HLA genotyping to study TCR occurrence patterns. Rather than using new phenotypic data, the later analysis identified candidate immune exposures from TCR beta sequences and from how often those sequences occurred across donors. In an earlier analysis of a few hundred of the donors, high-throughput TCR beta sequencing was used to judge whether each TCR beta V gene segment behaved as functional or pseudogenic. Donor age, sex, ethnicity and CMV serostatus were compiled together with the repertoire data. In a later genetic analysis, genome-wide SNP genotypes for about 55% of the roughly 700 donors were used, and that subset was treated as a discovery cohort. Every repertoire in the discovery cohort had been generated on one and the same sequencing platform. Class I and class II HLA loci were covered by the typing at four-digit resolution. Typing coverage varied by locus: roughly 629-640 donors for A, B, C, DRB1 and DQB1; more than 500 for DQA1; over 600 for DPA1; more than 450 for DPB1. A handful of DR-DQ haplotypes were handled as single units for association and clustering because linkage in the cohort was strong. Across roughly 420 genotyped donors of the cohort, an average of approximately 200,000 unique TCR beta nucleotide sequences per donor were sequenced, and roughly a sixth of those sequences were non-productive. What the work shows at the level of the full study, not this receptor alone: The study listed 164 TCR beta chains as associated with cytomegalovirus. In a later analysis, TCR association rates were found to vary across HLA loci, with the most associated TCRs seen for DRB1 alleles and the fewest for HLA-C alleles. V-gene and J-gene trimming of TCR beta chains was associated with a missense DCLRE1C variant in a later genetic analysis, and the association was replicated in an independent cohort. In a later analysis, several top co-occurrence clusters were reported to appear linked to parvovirus B19, influenza, CMV and Epstein-Barr virus. Some IMGT-functional V segments, including TRBV6-2 and TRBV6-3, could not be distinguished by the 87-base-pair reads and were therefore excluded. The cohort was sequenced for TCR beta chains only, and without alpha or paired-chain data the features that could be detected were limited. The only immune exposure information available for the cohort was CMV serostatus. A later analysis found that HLA-associated TCR beta chains were more clonally expanded and had lower generation probabilities than equally common non-associated chains. Presence/absence analyses assumed roughly uniform sequencing depth across donors, an assumption that may not hold. In vitro tests confirmed that a few of the cytomegalovirus-associated TCR beta chains recognize cytomegalovirus antigens. A group of highly shared sequence variants was considered likely to be a technical artifact of the sequencing pipeline. The classifier was reported to diagnose cytomegalovirus status with high specificity and sensitivity in both the original and validation cohorts. While some public TCRs were present in many individuals, most TCR sequences turned up only very rarely across donors. Strong co-occurrence of HLA alleles, especially DR and DQ, made assigning TCR associations to individual alleles difficult. According to a later genetic analysis, donors in an Asian-associated ancestry cluster had fewer N-insertions in productive TCRs than the approximately 700-donor mean. A later analysis found that most CMV-associated TCR beta chains appeared HLA-restricted, with HLA associations seemingly driven largely by CMV exposure. Broadly in line with IMGT annotations, most TCR beta V segments showed up in productive rearrangements about 87% or about 30% of the time in an earlier analysis of several hundred of the donors. Some 16 rarely observed V segments, including chromosome 9 orphons, were excluded from the earlier analysis of several hundred of the donors because counts were too low. Because HLA typing was unavailable for some donors at each locus, only the typed subset was used in association tests. In a later analysis, around 17,000 TCR beta sequences were associated with specific HLA alleles at a false discovery rate of 0.05. Correlated functional status among segregating V segments might reflect linkage disequilibrium, but an unknown experimental factor could not be ruled out. A further reported finding was that TCR beta sequences accurately predicted the HLA-A and HLA-B alleles for most subjects in the first cohort. It was suggested by the authors that the approach could potentially be generalized to other disease states and immunological phenotypes.

The cohort was made up of several hundred healthy bone marrow donors. Cohort members were all nominally healthy when sampled, although unrecorded immune exposures were likely present. The donor was CMV seronegative and belonged to the group of roughly 330 seronegative cohort members. A peripheral blood sample was collected from each donor, and TCR beta sequencing was performed on peripheral blood mononuclear cells. Genomic DNA extraction from the blood cell samples was performed with the Qiagen DNeasy Blood Extraction Kit. The chain was built from TRBV11-2 and TRBJ2-3; 9 bases in the junction line up with TRBD2. The clonotype comes from a male donor in good health and CMV-seronegative. Sequenced input: PBMCs. The CDR3 region: CASSLVAGVGFEQYF. The bases are TGTGCCAGCAGCTTAGTAGCGGGAGTGGGTTTCGAGCAGTATTTT.